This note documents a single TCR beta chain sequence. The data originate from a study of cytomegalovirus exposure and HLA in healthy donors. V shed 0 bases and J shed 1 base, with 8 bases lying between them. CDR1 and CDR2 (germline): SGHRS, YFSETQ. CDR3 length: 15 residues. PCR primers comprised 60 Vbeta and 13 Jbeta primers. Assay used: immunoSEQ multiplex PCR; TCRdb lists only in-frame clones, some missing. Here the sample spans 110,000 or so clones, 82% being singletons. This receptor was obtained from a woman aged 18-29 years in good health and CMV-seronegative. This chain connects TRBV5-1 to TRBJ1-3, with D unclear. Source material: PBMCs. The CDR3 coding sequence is TGCGCCAGCAGCTTGGCCCCGAGTTCTGGAAACACCATATATTTT. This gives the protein CASSLAPSSGNTIYF.